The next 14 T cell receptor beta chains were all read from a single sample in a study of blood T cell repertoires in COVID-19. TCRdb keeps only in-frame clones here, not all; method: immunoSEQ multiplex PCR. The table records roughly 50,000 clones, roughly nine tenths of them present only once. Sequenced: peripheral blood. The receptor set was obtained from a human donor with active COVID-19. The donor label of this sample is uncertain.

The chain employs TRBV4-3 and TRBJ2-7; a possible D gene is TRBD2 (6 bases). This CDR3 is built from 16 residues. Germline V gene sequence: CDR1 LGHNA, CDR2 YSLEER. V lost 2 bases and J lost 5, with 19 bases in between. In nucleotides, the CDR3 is TGCGCCAGCAGCCAAACTTACGAGGGCGGCGGGAACGAGCAGTACTTC. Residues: CASSQTYEGGGNEQYF.

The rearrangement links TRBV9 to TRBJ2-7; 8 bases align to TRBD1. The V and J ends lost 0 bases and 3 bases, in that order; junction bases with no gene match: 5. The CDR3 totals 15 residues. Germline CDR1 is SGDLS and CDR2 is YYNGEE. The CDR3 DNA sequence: TGTGCCAGCAGCGTAGGGGGGACAGGAGACTACGAGCAGTACTTC. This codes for CASSVGGTGDYEQYF. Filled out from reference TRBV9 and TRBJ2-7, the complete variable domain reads DSGVTQTPKHLITATGQRVTLRCSPRSGDLSVYWYQQSLDQGLQFLIQYYNGEERAKGNILERFSAQQFPDLHSELNLSSLELGDSALYFCASSVGGTGDYEQYFGPGTRLTVT.

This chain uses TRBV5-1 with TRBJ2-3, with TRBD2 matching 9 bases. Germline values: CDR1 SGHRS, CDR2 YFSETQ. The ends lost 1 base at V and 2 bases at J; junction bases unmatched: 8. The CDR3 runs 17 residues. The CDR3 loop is CASSLLGSGGPTDTQYF. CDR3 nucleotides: TGCGCCAGCAGCTTGTTAGGTAGCGGGGGACCCACAGATACGCAGTATTTT.

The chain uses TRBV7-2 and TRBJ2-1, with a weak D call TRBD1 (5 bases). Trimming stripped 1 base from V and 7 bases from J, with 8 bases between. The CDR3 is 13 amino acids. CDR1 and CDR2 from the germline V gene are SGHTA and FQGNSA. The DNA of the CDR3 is TGTGCCAGCAGCTTAGGGGGCAGGAATGAGCAGTTCTTC. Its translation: CASSLGGRNEQFF.

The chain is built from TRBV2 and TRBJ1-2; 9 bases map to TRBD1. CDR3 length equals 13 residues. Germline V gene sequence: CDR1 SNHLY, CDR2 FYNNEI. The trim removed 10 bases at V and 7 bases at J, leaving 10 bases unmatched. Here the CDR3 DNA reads TGTGCCACCACAGGGGGCAGTATGTTTGGCTACACCTTC. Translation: CATTGGSMFGYTF.

CDR3 coding DNA: TGTGCCAGCAGCCCCGGGACAGGGGAAGGAAAACTGTTTTTT. This codes for CASSPGTGEGKLFF. The chain employs TRBV5-6 and TRBJ1-4, with 10 bases identical to TRBD1. This CDR3 region has 14 residues. With 4 bases clipped from V and 10 bases from J, the junction kept 7 bases outside the gene matches. Germline CDR1 and CDR2: SGHDT and YYEEEE.

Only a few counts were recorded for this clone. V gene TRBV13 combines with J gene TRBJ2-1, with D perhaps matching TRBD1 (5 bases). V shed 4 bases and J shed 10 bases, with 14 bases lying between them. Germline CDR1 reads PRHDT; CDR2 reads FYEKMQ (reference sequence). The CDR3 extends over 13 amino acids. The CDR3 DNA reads TGTGCCAGCAGCTCCCCGAATACAGGAGAGCAGTTCTTC. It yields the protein CASSSPNTGEQFF.

CDR3 sequence (DNA): TGCAGTGCTTACAATAACTATGGCTACACCTTC. This translates into CSAYNNYGYTF. The chain links TRBV20-1 to TRBJ1-2, with D unclear. V lost 5 bases to trimming and J lost 1 base, with 5 bases between them. Germline V CDR1 and CDR2: DFQATT, SNEGSKA (reference sequence). This CDR3 is 11 amino acids long.

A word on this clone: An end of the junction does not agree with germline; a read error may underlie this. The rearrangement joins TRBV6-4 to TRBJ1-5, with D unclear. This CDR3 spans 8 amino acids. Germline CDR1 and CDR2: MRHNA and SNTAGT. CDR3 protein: CASRGSPF. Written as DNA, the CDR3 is TGTGCCAGCAGGGGCAGCCCTTTT.

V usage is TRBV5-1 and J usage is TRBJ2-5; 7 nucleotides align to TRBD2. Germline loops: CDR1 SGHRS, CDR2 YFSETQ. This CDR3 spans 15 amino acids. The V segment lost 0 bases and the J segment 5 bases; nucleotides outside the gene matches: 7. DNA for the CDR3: TGCGCCAGCAGCTTGGTGCCGGGACTAATCGAGACCCAGTACTTC. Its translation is CASSLVPGLIETQYF.

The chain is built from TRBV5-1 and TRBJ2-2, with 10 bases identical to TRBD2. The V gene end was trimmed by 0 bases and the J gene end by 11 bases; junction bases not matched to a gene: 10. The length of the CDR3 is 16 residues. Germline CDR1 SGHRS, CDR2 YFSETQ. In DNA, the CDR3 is TGCGCCAGCAGCTTGGTCCCTACGCCTAGCGGGGGTGAGCTGTTTTTT. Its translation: CASSLVPTPSGGELFF.

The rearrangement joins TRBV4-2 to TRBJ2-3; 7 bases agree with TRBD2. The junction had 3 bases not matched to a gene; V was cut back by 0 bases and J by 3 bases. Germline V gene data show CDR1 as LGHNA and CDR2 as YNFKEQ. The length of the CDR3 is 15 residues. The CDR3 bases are TGTGCCAGCAGCCAAGAGCCGGGGGGAACAGATACGCAGTATTTT. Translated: CASSQEPGGTDTQYF.

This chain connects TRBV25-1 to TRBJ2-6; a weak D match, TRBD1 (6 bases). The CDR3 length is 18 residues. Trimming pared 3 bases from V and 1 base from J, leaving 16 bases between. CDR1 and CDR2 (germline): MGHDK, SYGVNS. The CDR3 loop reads CASSERAGAVSGANVLTF. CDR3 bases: TGTGCCAGCAGTGAGAGGGCAGGGGCCGTATCTGGGGCCAACGTCCTGACTTTC.

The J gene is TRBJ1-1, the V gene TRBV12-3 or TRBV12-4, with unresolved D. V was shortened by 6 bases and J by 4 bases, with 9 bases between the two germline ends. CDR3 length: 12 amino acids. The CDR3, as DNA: TGTGCCAGCAGACTGTTGGTCACTGAAGCTTTCTTT. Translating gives CASRLLVTEAFF.